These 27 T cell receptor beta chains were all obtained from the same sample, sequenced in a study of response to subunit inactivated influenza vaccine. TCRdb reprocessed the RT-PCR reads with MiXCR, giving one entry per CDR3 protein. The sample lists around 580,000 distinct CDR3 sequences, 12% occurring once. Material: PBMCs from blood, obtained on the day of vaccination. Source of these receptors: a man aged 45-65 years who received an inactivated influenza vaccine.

The CDR3 DNA is TGTGCCAGCAGCGGCCGGCGACAGGGGGCAAGAGAGACCCAGTACTTC. Amino acid sequence: CASSGRRQGARETQYF. The J gene is TRBJ2-5, the V gene TRBV7-8; 10 bases align to TRBD1. This CDR3 contains 16 residues. J gave up 4 bases and V 5 bases, and 10 bases lay outside the gene matches. Germline loops: CDR1 SGHVS, CDR2 FQNEAQ. The entire variable domain, with the rest obtained from reference TRBV7-8 and TRBJ2-5, is as follows: GAGVSQSPRYKVAKRGQDVALRCDPISGHVSLFWYQQALGQGPEFLTYFQNEAQLDKSGLPSDRFFAERPEGSVSTLKIQRTQQEDSAVYLCASSGRRQGARETQYFGPGTRLLVL.

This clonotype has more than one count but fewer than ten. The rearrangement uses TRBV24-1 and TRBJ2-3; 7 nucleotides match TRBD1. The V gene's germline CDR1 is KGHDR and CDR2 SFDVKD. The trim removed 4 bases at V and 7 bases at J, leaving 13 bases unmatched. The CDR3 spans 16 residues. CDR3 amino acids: CATSEESRDRTNTQYF. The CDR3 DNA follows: TGTGCCACCAGTGAAGAATCTCGGGACAGAACTAATACGCAGTATTTT.

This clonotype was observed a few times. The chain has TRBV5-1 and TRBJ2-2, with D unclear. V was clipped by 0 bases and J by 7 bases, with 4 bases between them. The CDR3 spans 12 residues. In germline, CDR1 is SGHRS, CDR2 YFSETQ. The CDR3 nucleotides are TGCGCCAGCAGCTTGGTTCGCGGGGAGCTGTTTTTT. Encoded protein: CASSLVRGELFF.

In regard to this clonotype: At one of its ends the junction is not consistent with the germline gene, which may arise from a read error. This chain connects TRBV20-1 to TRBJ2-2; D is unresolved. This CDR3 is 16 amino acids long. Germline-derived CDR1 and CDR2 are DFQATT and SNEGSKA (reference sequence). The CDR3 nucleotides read TGCTGTGCTAGAGATAGTAGGAACAGAAACACCGGGGAGCTGTTTTTT. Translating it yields CCARDSRNRNTGELFF.

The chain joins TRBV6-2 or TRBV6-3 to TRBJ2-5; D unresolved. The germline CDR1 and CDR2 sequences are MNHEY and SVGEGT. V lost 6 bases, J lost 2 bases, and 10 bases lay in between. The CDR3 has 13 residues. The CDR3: CASREIGQETQYF. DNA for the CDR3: TGTGCCAGCAGGGAGATCGGGCAAGAGACCCAGTACTTC.

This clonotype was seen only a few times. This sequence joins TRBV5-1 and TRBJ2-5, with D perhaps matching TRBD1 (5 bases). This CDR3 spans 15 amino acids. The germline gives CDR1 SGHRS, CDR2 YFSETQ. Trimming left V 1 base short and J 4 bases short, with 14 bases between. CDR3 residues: CASSLRGAPGETQYF. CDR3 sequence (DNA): TGCGCCAGCAGCTTGAGGGGCGCTCCCGGAGAGACCCAGTACTTC. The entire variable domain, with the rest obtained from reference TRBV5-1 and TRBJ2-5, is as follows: KAGVTQTPRYLIKTRGQQVTLSCSPISGHRSVSWYQQTPGQGLQFLFEYFSETQRNKGNFPGRFSGRQFSNSRSEMNVSTLELGDSALYLCASSLRGAPGETQYFGPGTRLLVL.

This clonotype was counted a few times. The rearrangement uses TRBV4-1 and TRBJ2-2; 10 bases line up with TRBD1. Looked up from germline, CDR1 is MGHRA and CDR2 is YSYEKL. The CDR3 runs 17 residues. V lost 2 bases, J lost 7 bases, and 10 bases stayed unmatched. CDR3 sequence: CASSQLLRGQGFGELFF. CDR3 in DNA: TGCGCCAGCAGCCAACTATTGAGGGGACAGGGGTTCGGGGAGCTGTTTTTT.

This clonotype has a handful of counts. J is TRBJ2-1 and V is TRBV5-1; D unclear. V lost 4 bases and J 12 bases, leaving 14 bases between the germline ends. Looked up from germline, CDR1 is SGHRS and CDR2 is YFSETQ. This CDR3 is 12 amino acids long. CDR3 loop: CASSASLPGQFF. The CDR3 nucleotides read TGCGCCAGCAGCGCATCCTTGCCCGGGCAGTTCTTC.

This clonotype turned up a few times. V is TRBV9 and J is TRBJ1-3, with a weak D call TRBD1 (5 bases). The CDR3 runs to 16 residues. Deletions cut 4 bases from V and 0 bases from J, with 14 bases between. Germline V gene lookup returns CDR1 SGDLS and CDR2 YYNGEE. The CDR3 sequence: CASSPLGASSGNTIYF. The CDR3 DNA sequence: TGTGCCAGCAGCCCATTAGGGGCGAGCTCTGGAAACACCATATATTTT.

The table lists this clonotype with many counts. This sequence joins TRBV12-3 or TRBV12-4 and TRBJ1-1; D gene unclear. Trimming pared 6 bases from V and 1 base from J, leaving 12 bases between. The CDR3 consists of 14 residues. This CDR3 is CASRDRYENTEAFF. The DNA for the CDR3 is TGTGCCAGCAGGGATAGGTATGAGAACACTGAAGCTTTCTTT.

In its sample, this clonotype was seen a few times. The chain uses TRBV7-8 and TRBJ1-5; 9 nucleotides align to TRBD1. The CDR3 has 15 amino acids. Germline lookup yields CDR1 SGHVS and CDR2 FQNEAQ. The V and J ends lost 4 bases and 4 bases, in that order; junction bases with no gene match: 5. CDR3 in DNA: TGTGCCAGCAGCTCCTACAGGGGGCCGAATCAGCCCCAGCATTTT. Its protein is CASSSYRGPNQPQHF.

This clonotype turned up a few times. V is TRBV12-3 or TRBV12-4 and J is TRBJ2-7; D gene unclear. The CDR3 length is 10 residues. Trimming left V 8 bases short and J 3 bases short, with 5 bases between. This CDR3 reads CASGIYEQYF. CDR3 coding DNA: TGTGCCAGCGGGATCTACGAGCAGTACTTC.

The CDR3 nucleotides read TGTGCCAGCAGTTCTGGCGGGAGGGCGGTTGAGCAGTTCTTC. Translation: CASSSGGRAVEQFF. The chain uses TRBV6-5 and TRBJ2-1; 9 bases map to TRBD2. Looked up from germline, CDR1 is MNHEY and CDR2 is SVGAGI. Trimming took 4 bases from V and 9 from J; bases not matched to a gene: 7. This CDR3 region has 14 residues.

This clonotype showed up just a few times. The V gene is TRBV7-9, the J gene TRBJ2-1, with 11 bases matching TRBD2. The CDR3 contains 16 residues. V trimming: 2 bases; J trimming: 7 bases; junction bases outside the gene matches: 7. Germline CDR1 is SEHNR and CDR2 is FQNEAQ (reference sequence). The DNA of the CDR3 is TGTGCCAGCAGCTTACTACTAGCGGGAGACAGGAATGAGCAGTTCTTC. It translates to CASSLLLAGDRNEQFF.

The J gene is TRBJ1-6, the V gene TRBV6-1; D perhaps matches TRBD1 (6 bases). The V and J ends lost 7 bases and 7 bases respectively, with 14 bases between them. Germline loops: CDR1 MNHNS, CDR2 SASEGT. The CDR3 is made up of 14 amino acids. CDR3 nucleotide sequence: TGTGCCAGCATCGGGGACATTACAAATTCACCCCTCCACTTT. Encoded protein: CASIGDITNSPLHF.

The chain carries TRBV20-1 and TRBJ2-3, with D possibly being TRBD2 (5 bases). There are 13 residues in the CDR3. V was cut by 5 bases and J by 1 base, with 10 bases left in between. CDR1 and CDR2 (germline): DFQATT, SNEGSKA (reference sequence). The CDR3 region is CSAERDGTDTQYF. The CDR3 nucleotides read TGCAGTGCTGAACGGGATGGCACAGATACGCAGTATTTT.

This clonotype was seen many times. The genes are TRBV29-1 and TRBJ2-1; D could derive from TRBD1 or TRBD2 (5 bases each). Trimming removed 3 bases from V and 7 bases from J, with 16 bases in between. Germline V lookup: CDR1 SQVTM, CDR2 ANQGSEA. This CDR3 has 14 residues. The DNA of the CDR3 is TGCAGCGTTGAGGACCAGGGACGCTTAAATGAGCAGTTCTTC. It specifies CSVEDQGRLNEQFF.

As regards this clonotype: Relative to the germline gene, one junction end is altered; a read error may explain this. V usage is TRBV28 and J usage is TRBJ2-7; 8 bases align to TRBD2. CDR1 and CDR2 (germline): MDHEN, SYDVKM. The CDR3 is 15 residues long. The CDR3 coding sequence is TGTGCCAGCATTCCTCGCTGGCGGGAGGCGTACGAGCTGTACTTC. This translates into CASIPRWREAYELYF.

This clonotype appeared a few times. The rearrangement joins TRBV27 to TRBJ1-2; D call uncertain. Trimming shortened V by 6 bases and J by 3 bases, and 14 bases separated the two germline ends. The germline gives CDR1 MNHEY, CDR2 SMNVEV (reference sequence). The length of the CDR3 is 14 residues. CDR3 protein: CASRSRNGDYGYTF. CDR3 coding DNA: TGTGCCAGCAGGAGCCGCAACGGGGACTATGGCTACACCTTC.

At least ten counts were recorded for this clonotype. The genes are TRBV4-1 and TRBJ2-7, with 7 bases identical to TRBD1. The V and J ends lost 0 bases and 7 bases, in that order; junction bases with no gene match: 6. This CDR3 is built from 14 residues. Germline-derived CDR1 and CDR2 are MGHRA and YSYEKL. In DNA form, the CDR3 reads TGCGCCAGCAGCCAAGAGACAGGGTTCCGGGAGCAGTACTTC. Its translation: CASSQETGFREQYF.

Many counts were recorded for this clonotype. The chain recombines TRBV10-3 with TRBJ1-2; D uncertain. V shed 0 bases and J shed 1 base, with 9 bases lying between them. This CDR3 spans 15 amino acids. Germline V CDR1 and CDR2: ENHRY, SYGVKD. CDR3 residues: CAISESKSNNYGYTF. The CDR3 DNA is TGTGCCATCAGTGAGTCGAAATCGAATAACTATGGCTACACCTTC.

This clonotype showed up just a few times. CDR3 sequence: CSAIGQGAWGNNEQFF. CDR3 nucleotides: TGCAGCGCCATAGGACAGGGGGCGTGGGGAAATAATGAGCAGTTCTTC. The V gene is TRBV29-1, the J gene TRBJ2-1; 11 bases map to TRBD1. V trimming: 7 bases; J trimming: 7 bases; junction bases outside the gene matches: 15. The CDR3 is made up of 16 amino acids. Germline V gives CDR1 SQVTM, CDR2 ANQGSEA.

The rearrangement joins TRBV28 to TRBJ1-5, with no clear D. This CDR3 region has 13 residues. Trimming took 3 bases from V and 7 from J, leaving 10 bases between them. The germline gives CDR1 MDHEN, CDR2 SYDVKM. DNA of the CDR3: TGTGCCAGCAGTTTTGGTCCGGGGCAGCCCCAGCATTTT. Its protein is CASSFGPGQPQHF.

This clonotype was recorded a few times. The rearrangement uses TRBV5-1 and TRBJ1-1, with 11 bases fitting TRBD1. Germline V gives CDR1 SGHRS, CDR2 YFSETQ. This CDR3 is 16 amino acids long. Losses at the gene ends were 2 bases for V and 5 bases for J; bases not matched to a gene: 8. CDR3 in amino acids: CASSFRTGGQETEAFF. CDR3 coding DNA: TGCGCCAGCAGCTTTCGGACAGGGGGCCAAGAGACTGAAGCTTTCTTT.

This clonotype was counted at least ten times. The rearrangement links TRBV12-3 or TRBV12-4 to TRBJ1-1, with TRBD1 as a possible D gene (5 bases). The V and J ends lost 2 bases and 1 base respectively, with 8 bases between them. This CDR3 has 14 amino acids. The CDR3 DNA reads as TGTGCCAGCAGTTTAAACCAGGGGAACACTGAAGCTTTCTTT. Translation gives CASSLNQGNTEAFF.

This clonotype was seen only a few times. CDR3: CSASGTSGRADTQYF. The CDR3 region has the DNA TGCAGTGCAAGCGGGACTAGCGGGAGAGCAGATACGCAGTATTTT. The chain joins TRBV20-1 to TRBJ2-3; 14 positions agree with TRBD2. V trimming: 6 bases; J trimming: 4 bases; junction bases outside the gene matches: 6. This CDR3 spans 15 amino acids. Germline assignment: CDR1 DFQATT and CDR2 SNEGSKA (reference sequence).

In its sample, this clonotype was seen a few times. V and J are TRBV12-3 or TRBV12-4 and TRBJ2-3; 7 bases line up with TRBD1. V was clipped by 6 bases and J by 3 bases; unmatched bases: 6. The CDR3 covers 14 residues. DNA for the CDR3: TGTGCCAGCAGCCTCACACAGGGGACAGATACGCAGTATTTT. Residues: CASSLTQGTDTQYF.